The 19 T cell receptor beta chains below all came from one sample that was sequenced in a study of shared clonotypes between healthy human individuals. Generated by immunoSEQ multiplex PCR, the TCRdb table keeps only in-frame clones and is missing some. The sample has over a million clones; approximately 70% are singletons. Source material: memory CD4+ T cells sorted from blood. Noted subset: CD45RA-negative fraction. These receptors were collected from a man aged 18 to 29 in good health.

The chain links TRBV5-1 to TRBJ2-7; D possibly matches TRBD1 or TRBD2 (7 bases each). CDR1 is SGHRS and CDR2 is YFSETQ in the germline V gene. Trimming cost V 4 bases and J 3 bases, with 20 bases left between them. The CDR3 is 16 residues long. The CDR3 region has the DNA TGCGCCAGCAGCCGACTCCCAGGGGGGGGGCGCTACGAGCAGTACTTC. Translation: CASSRLPGGGRYEQYF.

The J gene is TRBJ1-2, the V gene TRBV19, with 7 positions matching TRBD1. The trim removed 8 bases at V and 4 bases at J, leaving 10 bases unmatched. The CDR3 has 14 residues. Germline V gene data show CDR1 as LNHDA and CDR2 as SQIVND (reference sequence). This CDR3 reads CASGQGVEGYGYTF. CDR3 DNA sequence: TGTGCCAGTGGGCAGGGGGTCGAGGGCTATGGCTACACCTTC.

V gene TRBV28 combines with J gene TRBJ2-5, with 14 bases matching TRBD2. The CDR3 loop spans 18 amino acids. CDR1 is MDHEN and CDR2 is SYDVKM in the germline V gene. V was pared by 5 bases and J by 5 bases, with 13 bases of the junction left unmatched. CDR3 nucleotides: TGTGCCAGCAGTCCCTCGCTGGGGACTAGCGGGGGCTGGGAGACCCAGTACTTC. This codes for CASSPSLGTSGGWETQYF. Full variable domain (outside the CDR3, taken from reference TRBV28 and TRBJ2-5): DVKVTQSSRYLVKRTGEKVFLECVQDMDHENMFWYRQDPGLGLRLIYFSYDVKMKEKGDIPEGYSVSREKKERFSLILESASTNQTSMYLCASSPSLGTSGGWETQYFGPGTRLLVL.

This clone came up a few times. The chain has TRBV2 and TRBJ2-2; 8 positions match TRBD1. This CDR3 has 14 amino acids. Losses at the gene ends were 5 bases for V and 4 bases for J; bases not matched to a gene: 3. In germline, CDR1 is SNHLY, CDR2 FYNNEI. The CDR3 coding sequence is TGTGCCAGCAGTCTTGGGACAGGCACCGGGGAGCTGTTTTTT. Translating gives CASSLGTGTGELFF.

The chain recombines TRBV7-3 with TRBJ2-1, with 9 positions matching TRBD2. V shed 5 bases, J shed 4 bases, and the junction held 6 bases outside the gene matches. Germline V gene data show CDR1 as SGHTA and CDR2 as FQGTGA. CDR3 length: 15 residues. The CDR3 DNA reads TGTGCCAGCAGCCATAGCGGGGGCTTTTACAATGAGCAGTTCTTC. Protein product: CASSHSGGFYNEQFF.

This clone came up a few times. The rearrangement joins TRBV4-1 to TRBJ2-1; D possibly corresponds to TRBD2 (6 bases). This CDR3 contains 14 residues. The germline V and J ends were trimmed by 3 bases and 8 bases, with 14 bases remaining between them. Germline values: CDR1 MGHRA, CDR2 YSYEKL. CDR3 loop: CASSQGGRPYEQFF. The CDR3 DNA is TGCGCCAGCAGCCAGGGAGGACGTCCATATGAGCAGTTCTTC.

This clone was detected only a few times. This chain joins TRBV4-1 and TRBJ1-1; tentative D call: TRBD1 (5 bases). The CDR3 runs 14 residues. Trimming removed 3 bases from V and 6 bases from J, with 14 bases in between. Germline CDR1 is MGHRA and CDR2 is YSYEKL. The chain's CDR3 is CASSHNVGGAEAFF. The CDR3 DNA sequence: TGCGCCAGCAGCCACAATGTGGGGGGGGCTGAAGCTTTCTTT.

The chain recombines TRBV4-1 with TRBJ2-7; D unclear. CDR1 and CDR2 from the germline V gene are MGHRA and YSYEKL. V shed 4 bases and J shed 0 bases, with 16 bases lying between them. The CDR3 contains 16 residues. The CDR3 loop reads CASSLGMATSSYEQYF. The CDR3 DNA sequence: TGCGCCAGCAGCCTAGGGATGGCCACGTCCTCCTACGAGCAGTACTTC.

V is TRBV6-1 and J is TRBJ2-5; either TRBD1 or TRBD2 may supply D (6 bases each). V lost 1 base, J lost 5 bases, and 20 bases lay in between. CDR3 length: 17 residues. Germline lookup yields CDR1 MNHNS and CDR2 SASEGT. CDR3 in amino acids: CASSEDRGNLRGETQYF. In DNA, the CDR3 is TGTGCCAGCAGTGAAGATAGGGGGAACTTGCGGGGCGAGACCCAGTACTTC.

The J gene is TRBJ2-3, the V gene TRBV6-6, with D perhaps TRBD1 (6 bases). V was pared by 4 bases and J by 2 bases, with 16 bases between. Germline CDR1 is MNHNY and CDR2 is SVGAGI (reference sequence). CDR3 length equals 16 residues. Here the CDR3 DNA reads TGTGCCAGCAGTTCTTGGGGACACTCCTTCACAGATACGCAGTATTTT. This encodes CASSSWGHSFTDTQYF.

The CDR3 loop reads CASSQDRGNQPQHF. For the CDR3, the DNA is TGTGCCAGCAGCCAGGACAGGGGCAATCAGCCCCAGCATTTT. The V call is TRBV7-2, the J call TRBJ1-5; 8 bases match TRBD1. V was pared by 5 bases and J by 2 bases, with 2 bases of the junction left unmatched. The CDR3 covers 14 residues. Germline lookup yields CDR1 SGHTA and CDR2 FQGNSA.

The CDR3 spells CASSGRQGTFNGYTF. As DNA, the CDR3 is TGTGCCAGCAGCGGAAGACAGGGAACTTTCAATGGCTACACCTTC. V is TRBV5-4 and J is TRBJ1-2; 7 nucleotides line up with TRBD1. Germline V gene sequence: CDR1 SGHNT, CDR2 YYREEE (reference sequence). The CDR3 has 15 amino acids. Losses at the gene ends were 4 bases for V and 6 bases for J; bases not matched to a gene: 12. The entire variable domain, with the rest obtained from reference TRBV5-4 and TRBJ1-2, is as follows: ETGVTQSPTHLIKTRGQQVTLRCSSQSGHNTVSWYQQALGQGPQFIFQYYREEENGRGNFPPRFSGLQFPNYSSELNVNALELDDSALYLCASSGRQGTFNGYTFGSGTRLTVV.

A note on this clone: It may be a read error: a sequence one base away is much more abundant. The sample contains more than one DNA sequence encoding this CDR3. CDR3 in DNA: TGTGCCAGCAGCTTGGAAGGGAGGGAGACCCAGTACTTC. This gives the protein CASSLEGRETQYF. This chain joins TRBV5-4 and TRBJ2-5, with D possibly matching TRBD2 (6 bases). Trimming removed 0 bases at V and 5 bases at J, with 8 bases between. In germline, CDR1 is SGHNT, CDR2 YYREEE (reference sequence). CDR3 length: 13 amino acids.

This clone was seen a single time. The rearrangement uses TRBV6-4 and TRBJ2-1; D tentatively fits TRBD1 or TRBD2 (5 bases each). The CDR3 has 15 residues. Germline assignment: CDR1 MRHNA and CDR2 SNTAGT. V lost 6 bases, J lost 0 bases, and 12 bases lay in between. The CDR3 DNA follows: TGTGCCAGCAGGGTTTTCGGGACCTCCTACAATGAGCAGTTCTTC. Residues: CASRVFGTSYNEQFF.

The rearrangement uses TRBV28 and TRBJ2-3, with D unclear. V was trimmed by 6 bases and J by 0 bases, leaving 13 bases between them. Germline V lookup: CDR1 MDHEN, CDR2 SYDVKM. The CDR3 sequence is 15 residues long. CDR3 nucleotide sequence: TGTGCCAGCAGCCATTCCCGAGCCAGCACAGATACGCAGTATTTT. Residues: CASSHSRASTDTQYF. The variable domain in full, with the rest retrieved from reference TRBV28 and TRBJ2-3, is DVKVTQSSRYLVKRTGEKVFLECVQDMDHENMFWYRQDPGLGLRLIYFSYDVKMKEKGDIPEGYSVSREKKERFSLILESASTNQTSMYLCASSHSRASTDTQYFGPGTRLTVL.

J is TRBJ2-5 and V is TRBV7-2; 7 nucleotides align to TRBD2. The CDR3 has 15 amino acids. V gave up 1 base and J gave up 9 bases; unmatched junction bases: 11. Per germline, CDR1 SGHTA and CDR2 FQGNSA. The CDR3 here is CASSLGGGTGRPQYF. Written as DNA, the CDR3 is TGTGCCAGCAGCTTAGGGGGGGGGACTGGAAGACCCCAGTACTTC.

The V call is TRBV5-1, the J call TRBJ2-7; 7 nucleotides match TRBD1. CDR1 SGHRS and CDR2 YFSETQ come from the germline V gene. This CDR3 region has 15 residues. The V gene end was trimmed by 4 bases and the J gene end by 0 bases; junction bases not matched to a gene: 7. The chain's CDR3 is CASSIGTALSYEQYF. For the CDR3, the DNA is TGCGCCAGCAGCATCGGGACAGCCCTCTCCTACGAGCAGTACTTC.

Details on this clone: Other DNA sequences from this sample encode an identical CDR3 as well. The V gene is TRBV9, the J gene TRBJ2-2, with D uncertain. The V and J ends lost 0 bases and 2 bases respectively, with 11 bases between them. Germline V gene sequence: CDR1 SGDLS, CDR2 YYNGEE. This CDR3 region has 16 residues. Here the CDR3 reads CASSVATGPNTGELFF. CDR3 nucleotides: TGTGCCAGCAGCGTAGCTACCGGGCCTAACACCGGGGAGCTGTTTTTT.

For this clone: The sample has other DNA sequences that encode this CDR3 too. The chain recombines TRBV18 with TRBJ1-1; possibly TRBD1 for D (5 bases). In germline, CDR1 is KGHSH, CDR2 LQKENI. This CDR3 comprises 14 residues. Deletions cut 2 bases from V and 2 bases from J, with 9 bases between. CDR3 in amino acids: CASSPAGGNTEAFF. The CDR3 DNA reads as TGTGCCAGCTCACCAGCGGGGGGTAACACTGAAGCTTTCTTT.